One and the same sample provided the 22 T cell receptor beta chains below, sequenced in a study of radiotherapy plus CTLA-4 blockade in lung cancer. Clones were read by immunoSEQ multiplex PCR, and TCRdb kept only the in-frame ones, dropping some. The repertoire has tens of thousands of clones, 82% of them found once; the top ten carry around 25%. Sequences were derived from peripheral blood, sampled from a patient treated with radiotherapy plus ipilimumab. These receptors all stem from a human donor with non-small cell lung cancer that progressed on radiotherapy plus ipilimumab.

CDR3 DNA sequence: TGTGCCTGGGGGACTACTGAAGCTTTCTTT. The encoded protein is CAWGTTEAFF. The chain carries TRBV30 and TRBJ1-1, with D maybe TRBD1 (5 bases). The CDR3 is made up of 10 amino acids. CDR1 is GTSNPN, CDR2 SVGIG, per germline (reference sequence). V shed 5 bases and J shed 5 bases, with 6 bases lying between them.

The gene calls are TRBV27 and TRBJ2-3; TRBD1 matches at 11 bases. The CDR3 consists of 16 residues. Germline values: CDR1 MNHEY, CDR2 SMNVEV (reference sequence). Trimming removed 4 bases from V and 0 bases from J; junction bases left unmatched: 3. In DNA form, the CDR3 reads TGTGCCAGCAGTTCCGGACAGGGGGCGAGCACAGATACGCAGTATTTT. This translates into CASSSGQGASTDTQYF.

This sequence joins TRBV30 and TRBJ1-5; no reliable D call. Germline CDR1 reads GTSNPN; CDR2 reads SVGIG (reference sequence). This CDR3 spans 13 amino acids. Trimming took 1 base from V and 3 from J, leaving 7 bases between them. The CDR3 sequence is CAWSEGHNQPQHF. The CDR3 region has the DNA TGTGCCTGGAGTGAAGGGCACAATCAGCCCCAGCATTTT.

This clone was found a few times. The chain has TRBV6-4 and TRBJ2-1, with D possibly TRBD1 on 6 matching bases. The CDR3 has 15 amino acids. Germline values: CDR1 MRHNA, CDR2 SNTAGT. V lost 4 bases and J lost 0, with 10 bases in between. The DNA for the CDR3 is TGTGCCAGCAGTGCAACAGGGAGCTCCTACAATGAGCAGTTCTTC. Protein: CASSATGSSYNEQFF.

The chain links TRBV11-2 to TRBJ2-2; TRBD1 is a possible D gene (6 bases). The CDR3 totals 16 residues. V was trimmed by 1 base and J by 4 bases, leaving 13 bases between them. CDR1 and CDR2 from the germline V gene are SGHAT and FQNNGV. DNA of the CDR3: TGTGCCAGCAGCTTAGGTGTTCGGACAGTCACCGGGGAGCTGTTTTTT. Its translation: CASSLGVRTVTGELFF. The whole variable domain, filled in from reference TRBV11-2 and TRBJ2-2, reads EAGVAQSPRYKIIEKRQSVAFWCNPISGHATLYWYQQILGQGPKLLIQFQNNGVVDDSQLPKDRFSAERLKGVDSTLKIQPAKLEDSAVYLCASSLGVRTVTGELFFGEGSRLTVL.

This chain uses TRBV30 with TRBJ2-7; D is unclear. This CDR3 region has 13 residues. Germline V gene lookup returns CDR1 GTSNPN and CDR2 SVGIG (reference sequence). V was trimmed by 0 bases and J by 2 bases, leaving 8 bases between them. CDR3 in amino acids: CAWSVQSAYEQYF. DNA of the CDR3: TGTGCCTGGAGTGTACAGTCCGCCTACGAGCAGTACTTC.

In its sample, this clone was seen a few times. The chain links TRBV7-9 to TRBJ1-2; a weak D match, TRBD1 (5 bases). This CDR3 spans 14 amino acids. The germline V and J ends were trimmed by 4 bases and 3 bases, with 12 bases remaining between them. CDR1 and CDR2 from the germline V gene are SEHNR and FQNEAQ (reference sequence). CDR3: CASSSEQVYYGYTF. As DNA, the CDR3 is TGTGCCAGCAGCTCAGAACAGGTTTACTATGGCTACACCTTC. Supplemented by reference TRBV7-9 and TRBJ1-2, the full variable domain reads DTGVSQNPRHKITKRGQNVTFRCDPISEHNRLYWYRQTLGQGPEFLTYFQNEAQLEKSRLLSDRFSAERPKGSFSTLEIQRTEQGDSAMYLCASSSEQVYYGYTFGSGTRLTVV.

The rearrangement joins TRBV11-2 to TRBJ2-7; a weak D match, TRBD1 (6 bases). CDR1 and CDR2 from the germline V gene are SGHAT and FQNNGV. The CDR3 is 16 amino acids. V lost 1 base and J 3 bases, leaving 16 bases between the germline ends. The CDR3 reads CASSLGGRGFFYEQYV. In DNA, the CDR3 is TGTGCCAGCAGCTTAGGGGGGCGCGGTTTCTTCTACGAGCAGTACGTC.

To note about this clone: At one boundary the junction diverges from the germline segment, which might be a read error. The chain employs TRBV7-7 and TRBJ2-5; TRBD2 agrees at 7 bases. This CDR3 spans 15 amino acids. Germline values: CDR1 SSHAT, CDR2 FNYEAQ (reference sequence). As DNA, the CDR3 is TGTGCTAGCAGCTCCTATGCGGGAGTAGGAGAGACCCAGTACTTC. Translation gives CASSSYAGVGETQYF.

The gene calls are TRBV28 and TRBJ2-7; 9 bases match TRBD1. This CDR3 comprises 15 residues. After removal of 5 bases from V and 5 bases from J, the junction contained 10 bases not matched to a gene. Germline lookup yields CDR1 MDHEN and CDR2 SYDVKM. The DNA for the CDR3 is TGTGCCAGCAGTCCAACCGGGACAGGGATACACGAGCAGTACTTC. It encodes CASSPTGTGIHEQYF.

The count of this clone is one. This chain uses TRBV4-1 with TRBJ2-5, with D uncertain. The J call may be mistaken, given a closer DNA end match to TRBJ2-7. CDR3 size: 16 residues. Germline loops: CDR1 MGHRA, CDR2 YSYEKL. The CDR3 protein is CASSRQDLMISYEQYF. The CDR3 DNA reads as TGCGCCAGCAGTCGCCAAGATCTTATGATTTCCTACGAGCAGTACTTC.

This chain uses TRBV29-1 with TRBJ2-7; 8 bases agree with TRBD1. CDR3 length equals 13 residues. Germline V gene lookup returns CDR1 SQVTM and CDR2 ANQGSEA. V trimming: 5 bases; J trimming: 3 bases; junction bases outside the gene matches: 6. For the CDR3, the DNA is TGCAGCGTTCTATTGACAGGGGACTACGAGCAGTACTTC. Amino acids: CSVLLTGDYEQYF.

This rearrangement joins TRBV2 to TRBJ1-1; the match to TRBD1 covers 7 bases. The length of the CDR3 is 13 residues. The V gene's germline CDR1 is SNHLY and CDR2 FYNNEI. Trimming at V came to 5 bases and at J to 2 bases, leaving 2 bases not matched to a gene. CDR3 sequence (DNA): TGTGCCAGCAGTAGGGGGCCCAACACTGAAGCTTTCTTT. Its translation: CASSRGPNTEAFF.

CDR3 DNA: TGTGCCAGCAGTTATGGCCGGGGAGTCTCCGAGCAGTACGTC. Its protein product is CASSYGRGVSEQYV. The rearrangement joins TRBV6-6 to TRBJ2-7; TRBD2 might be the D (5 bases). Germline CDR1 reads MNHNY; CDR2 reads SVGAGI (reference sequence). V was pared by 3 bases and J by 6 bases, with 15 bases between. The CDR3 is 14 amino acids.

This chain connects TRBV10-3 to TRBJ2-1; 10 nucleotides agree with TRBD2. The CDR3 is 15 residues long. The V gene end was trimmed by 3 bases and the J gene end by 4 bases; junction bases not matched to a gene: 3. Germline V gene data show CDR1 as ENHRY and CDR2 as SYGVKD. Written as DNA, the CDR3 is TGTGCCATCAGTGAACTAGCGGGAAGTTACAATGAGCAGTTCTTC. It encodes CAISELAGSYNEQFF.

This chain uses TRBV7-3 with TRBJ2-7; D gene ambiguous. CDR1 is SGHTA, CDR2 FQGTGA, per germline. The V end was cut by 5 bases, the J end by 0 bases, with 11 bases between. The CDR3 consists of 14 residues. In DNA form, the CDR3 reads TGTGCCAGCAGCCAGAGTCCATTCTCCTACGAGCAGTACTTC. Amino acids: CASSQSPFSYEQYF.

The rearrangement links TRBV6-5 to TRBJ2-5, with 8 bases that match TRBD2. CDR1 is MNHEY, CDR2 SVGAGI, per germline. The CDR3 is 15 amino acids. The trim removed 0 bases at V and 5 bases at J, leaving 5 bases unmatched. The CDR3 loop reads CASSYSGTSSETQYF. The CDR3 DNA reads TGTGCCAGCAGTTACTCCGGGACTAGTTCTGAGACCCAGTACTTC.

This clone was recorded only once. The genes are TRBV7-3 and TRBJ2-1, with 9 bases fitting TRBD2. CDR1 SGHTA and CDR2 FQGTGA come from the germline V gene. CDR3 length: 16 residues. J was trimmed by 2 bases and V by 5 bases; bases with no gene match: 7. The CDR3 here is CASSPNSGRPYNEQFF. In DNA form, the CDR3 reads TGTGCCAGCAGCCCCAATAGCGGGAGACCCTACAATGAGCAGTTCTTC.

The chain carries TRBV5-1 and TRBJ1-1; D perhaps matches TRBD1 (5 bases). In germline, CDR1 is SGHRS, CDR2 YFSETQ. V gave up 1 base and J gave up 1 base, with 11 bases separating them. The CDR3 is 15 residues long. The CDR3 nucleotides are TGCGCCAGCAGCTTGCGGGGACCCCGGAACACTGAAGCTTTCTTT. Amino acid sequence: CASSLRGPRNTEAFF.

The chain joins TRBV2 to TRBJ2-1; the D is unclear. V was pared by 6 bases and J by 7 bases, with 7 bases between. This CDR3 is built from 11 residues. Germline-derived CDR1 and CDR2 are SNHLY and FYNNEI. The CDR3 DNA is TGTGCCAGCAGCGACTGGAATGAGCAGTTCTTC. Translation: CASSDWNEQFF.

The V gene is TRBV4-1, the J gene TRBJ2-7; no definite D call. Per the germline V gene, CDR1 is MGHRA and CDR2 is YSYEKL. The CDR3 is 10 amino acids. The germline V and J ends were trimmed by 5 bases and 5 bases, with 4 bases remaining between them. In nucleotides, the CDR3 is TGCGCCAGCAGCGCGGACGAGCAGTACTTC. Amino acids: CASSADEQYF.

V gene TRBV7-2 combines with J gene TRBJ2-1; weak D call: TRBD2 (6 bases). CDR3 length: 16 residues. Deletions cut 3 bases from V and 3 bases from J, with 15 bases between. The germline V gene encodes CDR1 SGHTA and CDR2 FQGNSA. The CDR3 nucleotides are TGTGCCAGCAGCTTGTGGGCTAGCGAAGGCTACAATGAGCAGTTCTTC. Its protein product is CASSLWASEGYNEQFF.